Below are 11 T cell receptor beta chains sequenced from a single sample in a study of shared clonotypes between healthy human individuals. The assay was immunoSEQ multiplex PCR, and TCRdb's table has in-frame clones only and misses some. Here the sample spans millions of clones, approximately 93% being singletons. Sequencing was performed on naive CD4+ T cells from PBMCs. Indicated subset: CD45RA+ positively selected. The receptors were gathered from a man aged 18 to 30 in good health. Some clones in this sample may be carry-over from other donors' samples.

The chain carries TRBV27 and TRBJ1-2, with TRBD1 matching over 7 bases. The CDR3 has 13 residues. Germline CDR1 is MNHEY and CDR2 is SMNVEV (reference sequence). J was trimmed by 5 bases and V by 3 bases; bases with no gene match: 3. Written as DNA, the CDR3 is TGTGCCAGCAGTTTGGTCAGGGGGTATGGCTACACCTTC. Protein sequence: CASSLVRGYGYTF.

The chain carries TRBV4-1 and TRBJ2-2; 10 bases agree with TRBD2. From germline, CDR1 is MGHRA and CDR2 YSYEKL. Trimming at V came to 1 base and at J to 5 bases, leaving 16 bases not matched to a gene. The CDR3 is 20 residues long. CDR3 in DNA: TGCGCCAGCAGCCAAGTTCGAGGGGCTAGCGGGAGAAGTGGTACCGGGGAGCTGTTTTTT. Translating gives CASSQVRGASGRSGTGELFF.

This chain connects TRBV9 to TRBJ2-7, with D maybe TRBD2 (6 bases). Germline V gene lookup returns CDR1 SGDLS and CDR2 YYNGEE. This CDR3 contains 11 residues. V dropped 7 bases and J dropped 6 bases, with 11 bases sitting between them. CDR3 in amino acids: CASSRGGEQYF. DNA for the CDR3: TGTGCCAGCTCGCGGGGAGGCGAGCAGTACTTC.

The chain couples TRBV27 to TRBJ2-6; tentatively, D is TRBD1 (6 bases). The V gene's germline CDR1 is MNHEY and CDR2 SMNVEV (reference sequence). The V end lost 8 bases, the J end lost 0 bases, and 14 bases lay between the germline ends. The CDR3 sequence is 16 residues long. CDR3 loop: CASGTGLTSGANVLTF. The CDR3 coding sequence is TGTGCCAGCGGAACAGGGCTCACCTCTGGGGCCAACGTCCTGACTTTC.

V and J are TRBV6-1 and TRBJ2-7; 11 bases align to TRBD2. CDR1 MNHNS and CDR2 SASEGT come from the germline V gene. The CDR3 runs 17 residues. Germline trimming cut 2 bases from V and 3 bases from J; bases unmatched to any gene: 9. CDR3 coding DNA: TGTGCCAGCAGTGAAACCGTAGCGGGAGGGCGGCTCTACGAGCAGTACTTC. It translates to CASSETVAGGRLYEQYF.

The rearrangement uses TRBV28 and TRBJ1-5; D remains unclear. V lost 2 bases and J 7 bases, leaving 12 bases between the germline ends. CDR1 and CDR2 (germline): MDHEN, SYDVKM. The CDR3 loop spans 14 amino acids. The CDR3 DNA sequence: TGTGCCAGCAGTTTACCCCAATCGACGCAGCCCCAGCATTTT. Amino acids: CASSLPQSTQPQHF.

The rearrangement links TRBV7-8 to TRBJ1-5; D is undetermined. This CDR3 has 15 amino acids. V was clipped by 7 bases and J by 4 bases, with 17 bases between them. Germline CDR1 is SGHVS and CDR2 is FQNEAQ. The CDR3 loop is CASNAARVANQPQHF. Written as DNA, the CDR3 is TGTGCCAGCAACGCTGCAAGGGTGGCAAATCAGCCCCAGCATTTT.

This clone showed up just once. V and J are TRBV2 and TRBJ1-5; D not certain. The length of the CDR3 is 14 residues. CDR1 is SNHLY and CDR2 is FYNNEI in the germline V gene. V lost 4 bases and J lost 4, with 11 bases in between. The CDR3 DNA reads as TGTGCCAGCAGTGCTAACGGACTTAATCAGCCCCAGCATTTT. This codes for CASSANGLNQPQHF.

On this clone itself: The junction and the germline gene differ at one end; a read error may be behind it. Distinct nucleotide sequences in the sample also encode this CDR3. The V gene is TRBV14, the J gene TRBJ2-7, with D tentatively TRBD1 (6 bases). CDR1 and CDR2 (germline): SGHDN, FVKESK. The CDR3 runs to 17 residues. CDR3 DNA sequence: TGTGCCAGCAGCCAAGTGTCTTTAGGACAGCTCTCCTACGAGCAGTACTTT. Translation gives CASSQVSLGQLSYEQYF.

The chain joins TRBV7-8 to TRBJ2-7; 7 bases line up with TRBD2. This CDR3 contains 16 residues. V lost 5 bases and J lost 2; bases outside the gene matches: 12. From germline, CDR1 is SGHVS and CDR2 FQNEAQ. CDR3 coding DNA: TGTGCCAGCAGCATCGGCCTCCGGGCGGGGGCCTACGAGCAGTACTTC. Encoded protein: CASSIGLRAGAYEQYF.

The chain joins TRBV5-1 to TRBJ2-5; tentatively, D is TRBD1 (5 bases). The end of the DNA is better explained by TRBJ2-7, so the J call may be wrong. Germline V lookup: CDR1 SGHRS, CDR2 YFSETQ. The CDR3 is 14 amino acids. Here the CDR3 reads CASSLRGEVDEQYF. The CDR3 DNA reads as TGCGCCAGCAGCTTGAGGGGCGAGGTGGACGAGCAGTACTTC.